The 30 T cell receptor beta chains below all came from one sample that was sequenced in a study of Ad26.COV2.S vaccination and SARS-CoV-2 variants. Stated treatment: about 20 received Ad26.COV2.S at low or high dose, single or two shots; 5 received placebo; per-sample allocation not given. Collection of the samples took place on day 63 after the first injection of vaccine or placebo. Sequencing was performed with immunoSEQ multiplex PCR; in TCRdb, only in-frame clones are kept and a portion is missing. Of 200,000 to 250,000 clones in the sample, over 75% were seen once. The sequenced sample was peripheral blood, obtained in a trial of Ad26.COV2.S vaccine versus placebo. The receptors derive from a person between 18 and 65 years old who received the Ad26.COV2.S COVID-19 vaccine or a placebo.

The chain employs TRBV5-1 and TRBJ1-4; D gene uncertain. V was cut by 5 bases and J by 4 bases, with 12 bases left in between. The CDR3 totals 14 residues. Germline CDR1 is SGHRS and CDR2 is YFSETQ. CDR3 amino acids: CASSKDPDNEKLFF. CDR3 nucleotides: TGCGCCAGCAGTAAGGATCCTGATAATGAAAAACTGTTTTTT. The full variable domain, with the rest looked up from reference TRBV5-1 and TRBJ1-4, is KAGVTQTPRYLIKTRGQQVTLSCSPISGHRSVSWYQQTPGQGLQFLFEYFSETQRNKGNFPGRFSGRQFSNSRSEMNVSTLELGDSALYLCASSKDPDNEKLFFGSGTQLSVL.

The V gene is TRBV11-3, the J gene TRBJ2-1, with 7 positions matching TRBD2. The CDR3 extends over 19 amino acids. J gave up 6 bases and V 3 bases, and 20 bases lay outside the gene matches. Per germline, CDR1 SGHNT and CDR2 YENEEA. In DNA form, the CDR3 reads TGTGCCAGCAGCTTCTCTCCTAGCGGTTACCGTGGAGGTTCCAATGAGCAGTTCTTC. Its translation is CASSFSPSGYRGGSNEQFF.

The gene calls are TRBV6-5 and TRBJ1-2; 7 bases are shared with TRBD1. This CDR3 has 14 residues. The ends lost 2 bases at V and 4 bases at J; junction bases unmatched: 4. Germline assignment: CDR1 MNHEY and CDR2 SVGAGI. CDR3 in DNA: TGTGCCAGCAGTTACCGACAGGGACTCTATGGCTACACCTTC. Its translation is CASSYRQGLYGYTF.

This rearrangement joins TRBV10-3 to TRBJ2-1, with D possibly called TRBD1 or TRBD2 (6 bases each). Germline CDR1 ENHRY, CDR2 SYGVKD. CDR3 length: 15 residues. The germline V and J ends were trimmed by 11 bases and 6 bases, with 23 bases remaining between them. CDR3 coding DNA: TGTGCCTCCCGACGGGCGGGACAAGATTCCAATGAGCAGTTCTTC. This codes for CASRRAGQDSNEQFF.

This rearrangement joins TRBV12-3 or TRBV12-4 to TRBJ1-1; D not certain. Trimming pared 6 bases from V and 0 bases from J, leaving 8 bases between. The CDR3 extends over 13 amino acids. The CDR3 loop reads CASRQLMNTEAFF. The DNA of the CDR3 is TGTGCCAGCAGACAGCTCATGAACACTGAAGCTTTCTTT.

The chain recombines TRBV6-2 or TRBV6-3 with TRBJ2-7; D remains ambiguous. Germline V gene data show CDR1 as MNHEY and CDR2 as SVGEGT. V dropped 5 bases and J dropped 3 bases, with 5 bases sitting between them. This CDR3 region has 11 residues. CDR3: CASSNLYEQYF. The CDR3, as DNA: TGTGCCAGCAGTAACCTCTACGAGCAGTACTTC.

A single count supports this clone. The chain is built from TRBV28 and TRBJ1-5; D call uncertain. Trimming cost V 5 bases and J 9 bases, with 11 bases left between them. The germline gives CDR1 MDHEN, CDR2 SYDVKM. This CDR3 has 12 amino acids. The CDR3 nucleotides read TGTGCCAGCAGTCTTACTGGAAGGCCCCAGCATTTT. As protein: CASSLTGRPQHF. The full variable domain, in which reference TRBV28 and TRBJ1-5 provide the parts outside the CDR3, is DVKVTQSSRYLVKRTGEKVFLECVQDMDHENMFWYRQDPGLGLRLIYFSYDVKMKEKGDIPEGYSVSREKKERFSLILESASTNQTSMYLCASSLTGRPQHFGDGTRLSIL.

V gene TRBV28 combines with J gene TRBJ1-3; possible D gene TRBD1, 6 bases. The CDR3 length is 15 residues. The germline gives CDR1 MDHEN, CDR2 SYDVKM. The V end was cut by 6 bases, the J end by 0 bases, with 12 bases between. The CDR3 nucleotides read TGTGCCAGCAGACTCGGACAGACCTCTGGAAACACCATATATTTT. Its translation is CASRLGQTSGNTIYF.

The CDR3 sequence is CAWSILGTASAWQYF. CDR3 bases: TGTGCCTGGAGTATTTTGGGGACAGCAAGTGCATGGCAGTACTTC. The chain has TRBV30 and TRBJ2-7; 7 bases are shared with TRBD1. The length of the CDR3 is 15 residues. The V segment lost 2 bases and the J segment 9 bases; nucleotides outside the gene matches: 16. Germline lookup yields CDR1 GTSNPN and CDR2 SVGIG (reference sequence).

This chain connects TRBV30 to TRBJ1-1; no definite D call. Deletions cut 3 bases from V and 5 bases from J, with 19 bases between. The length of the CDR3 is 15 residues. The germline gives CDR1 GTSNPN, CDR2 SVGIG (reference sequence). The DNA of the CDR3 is TGTGCCTGGAGCCCCCCCGCCCGGCTGTTTACTGAAGCTTTCTTT. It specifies CAWSPPARLFTEAFF.

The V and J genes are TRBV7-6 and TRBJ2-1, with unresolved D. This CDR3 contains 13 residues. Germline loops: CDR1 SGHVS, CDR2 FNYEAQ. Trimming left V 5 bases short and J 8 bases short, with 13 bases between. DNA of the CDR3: TGTGCCAGCAGCCCGTTATCCAATGATGAGCAGTTCTTC. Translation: CASSPLSNDEQFF.

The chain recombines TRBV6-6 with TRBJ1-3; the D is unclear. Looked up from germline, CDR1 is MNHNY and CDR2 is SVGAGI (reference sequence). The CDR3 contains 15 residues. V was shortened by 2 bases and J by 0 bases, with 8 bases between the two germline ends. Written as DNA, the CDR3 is TGTGCCAGCAGTTACGCGAGGAGCTCTGGAAACACCATATATTTT. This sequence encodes CASSYARSSGNTIYF.

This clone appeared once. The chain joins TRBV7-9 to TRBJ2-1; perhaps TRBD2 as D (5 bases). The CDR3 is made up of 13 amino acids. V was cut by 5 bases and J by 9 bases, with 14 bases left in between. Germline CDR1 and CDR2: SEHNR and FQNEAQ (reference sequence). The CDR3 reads CASSPLSGTEQFF. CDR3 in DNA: TGTGCCAGCAGCCCCTTATCGGGAACTGAGCAGTTCTTC.

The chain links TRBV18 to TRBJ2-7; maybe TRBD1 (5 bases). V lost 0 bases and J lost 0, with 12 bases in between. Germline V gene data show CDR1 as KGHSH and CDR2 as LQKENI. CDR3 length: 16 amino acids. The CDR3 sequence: CASSPPGQYRSYEQYF. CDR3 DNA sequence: TGTGCCAGCTCACCACCGGGGCAGTATCGCTCCTACGAGCAGTACTTC.

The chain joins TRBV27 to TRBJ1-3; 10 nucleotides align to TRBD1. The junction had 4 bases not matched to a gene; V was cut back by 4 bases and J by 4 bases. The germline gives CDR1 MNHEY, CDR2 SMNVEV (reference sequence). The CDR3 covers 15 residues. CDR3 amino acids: CASSSGQGSGNTIYF. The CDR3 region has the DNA TGTGCCAGCAGTTCGGGACAGGGGTCAGGAAACACCATATATTTT.

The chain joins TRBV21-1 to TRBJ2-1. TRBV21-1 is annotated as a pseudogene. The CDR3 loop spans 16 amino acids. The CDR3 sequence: CASSKASRASYNEQFF. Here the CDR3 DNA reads TGTGCCAGCAGCAAAGCGAGCAGAGCCTCCTACAATGAGCAGTTCTTC.

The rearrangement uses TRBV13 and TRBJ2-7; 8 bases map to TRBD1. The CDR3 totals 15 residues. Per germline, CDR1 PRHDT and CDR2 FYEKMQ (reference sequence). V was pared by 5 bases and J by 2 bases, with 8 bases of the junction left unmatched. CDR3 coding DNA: TGTGCCAGCAGCGCGACAGGGGCCGCGACCTACGAGCAGTACTTC. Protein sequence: CASSATGAATYEQYF.

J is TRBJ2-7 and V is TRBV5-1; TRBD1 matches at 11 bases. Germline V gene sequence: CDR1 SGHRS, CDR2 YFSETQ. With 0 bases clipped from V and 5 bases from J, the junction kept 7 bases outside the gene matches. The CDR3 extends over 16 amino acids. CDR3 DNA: TGCGCCAGCAGCTTGGCGGGCGGACAGGGGGCGAACGAGCAGTACTTC. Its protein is CASSLAGGQGANEQYF. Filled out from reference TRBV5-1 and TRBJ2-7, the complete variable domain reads KAGVTQTPRYLIKTRGQQVTLSCSPISGHRSVSWYQQTPGQGLQFLFEYFSETQRNKGNFPGRFSGRQFSNSRSEMNVSTLELGDSALYLCASSLAGGQGANEQYFGPGTRLTVT.

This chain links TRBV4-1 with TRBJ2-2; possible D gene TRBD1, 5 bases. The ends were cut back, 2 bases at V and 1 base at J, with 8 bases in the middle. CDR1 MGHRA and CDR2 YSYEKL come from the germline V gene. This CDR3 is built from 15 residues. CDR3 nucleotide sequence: TGCGCCAGCAGCCAAAGTACAGGGAACACCGGGGAGCTGTTTTTT. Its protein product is CASSQSTGNTGELFF.

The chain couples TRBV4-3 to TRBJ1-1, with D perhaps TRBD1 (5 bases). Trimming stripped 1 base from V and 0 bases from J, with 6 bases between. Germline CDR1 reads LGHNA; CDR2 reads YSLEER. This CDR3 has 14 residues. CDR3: CASSQVRVNTEAFF. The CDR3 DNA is TGCGCCAGCAGCCAAGTCAGGGTGAACACTGAAGCTTTCTTT.

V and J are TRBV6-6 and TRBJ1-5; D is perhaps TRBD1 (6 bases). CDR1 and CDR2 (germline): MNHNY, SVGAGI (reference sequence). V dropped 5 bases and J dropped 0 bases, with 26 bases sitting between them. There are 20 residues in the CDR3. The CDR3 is CASSPHTGQGGAYSNQPQHF. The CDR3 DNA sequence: TGTGCCAGCAGTCCACACACGGGACAAGGAGGTGCCTATAGCAATCAGCCCCAGCATTTT.

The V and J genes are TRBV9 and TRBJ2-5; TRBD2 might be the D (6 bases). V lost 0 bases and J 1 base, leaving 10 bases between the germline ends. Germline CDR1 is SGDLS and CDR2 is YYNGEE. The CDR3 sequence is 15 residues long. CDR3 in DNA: TGTGCCAGCAGCGTAGCTGACGGGGGCCAAGAGACCCAGTACTTC. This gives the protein CASSVADGGQETQYF.

DNA for the CDR3: TGTGCCAGCAGCCCACCAGGGTGGGCGGGAGGATTATACGAGCAGTACTTC. Translated, it gives CASSPPGWAGGLYEQYF. This sequence joins TRBV7-8 and TRBJ2-7; 8 bases fit TRBD2. The V and J ends lost 5 bases and 4 bases, in that order; junction bases with no gene match: 16. Germline V gene sequence: CDR1 SGHVS, CDR2 FQNEAQ. This CDR3 spans 17 amino acids.

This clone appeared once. CDR3 nucleotides: TGTGCCAGCAGCCAATTTGTTGGCGAGACCCAGTACTTC. Translating it yields CASSQFVGETQYF. The chain carries TRBV14 and TRBJ2-5; D gene uncertain. V was trimmed by 2 bases and J by 5 bases, leaving 9 bases between them. The CDR3 totals 13 residues. Germline V gene lookup returns CDR1 SGHDN and CDR2 FVKESK.

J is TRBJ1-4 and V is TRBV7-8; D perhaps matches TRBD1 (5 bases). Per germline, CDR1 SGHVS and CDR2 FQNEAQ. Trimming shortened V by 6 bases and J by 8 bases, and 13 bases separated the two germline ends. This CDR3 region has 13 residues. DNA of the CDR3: TGTGCCAGCAGACGGGGCTCGGGCGAAAAACTGTTTTTT. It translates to CASRRGSGEKLFF.

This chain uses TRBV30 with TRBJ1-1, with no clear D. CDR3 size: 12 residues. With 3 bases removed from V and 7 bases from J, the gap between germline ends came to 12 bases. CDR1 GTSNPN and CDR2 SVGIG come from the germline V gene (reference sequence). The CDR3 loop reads CAWSAEPGEAFF. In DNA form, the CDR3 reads TGTGCCTGGAGCGCGGAGCCCGGTGAAGCTTTCTTT. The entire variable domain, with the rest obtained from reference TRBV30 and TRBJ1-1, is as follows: SQTIHQWPATLVQPVGSPLSLECTVEGTSNPNLYWYRQAAGRGLQLLFYSVGIGQISSEVPQNLSASRPQDRQFILSSKKLLLSDSGFYLCAWSAEPGEAFFGQGTRLTVV.

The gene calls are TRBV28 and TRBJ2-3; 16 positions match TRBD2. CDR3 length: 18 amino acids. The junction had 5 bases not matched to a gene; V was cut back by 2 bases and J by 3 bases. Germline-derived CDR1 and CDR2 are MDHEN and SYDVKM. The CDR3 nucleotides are TGTGCCAGCAGTTTAGGGACTAGCGGGGGGGCGTGGACAGATACGCAGTATTTT. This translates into CASSLGTSGGAWTDTQYF. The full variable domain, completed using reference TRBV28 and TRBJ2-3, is DVKVTQSSRYLVKRTGEKVFLECVQDMDHENMFWYRQDPGLGLRLIYFSYDVKMKEKGDIPEGYSVSREKKERFSLILESASTNQTSMYLCASSLGTSGGAWTDTQYFGPGTRLTVL.

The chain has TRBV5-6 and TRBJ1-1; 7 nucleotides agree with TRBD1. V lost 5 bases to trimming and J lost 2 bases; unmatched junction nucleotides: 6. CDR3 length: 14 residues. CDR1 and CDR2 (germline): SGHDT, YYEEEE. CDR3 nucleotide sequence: TGTGCCAGCAGTCGCGGACAGGTTAACACTGAAGCTTTCTTT. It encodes CASSRGQVNTEAFF.

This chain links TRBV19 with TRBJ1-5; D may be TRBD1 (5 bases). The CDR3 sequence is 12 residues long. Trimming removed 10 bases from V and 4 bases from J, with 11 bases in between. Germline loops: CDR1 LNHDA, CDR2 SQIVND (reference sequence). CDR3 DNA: TGTGCCATTCGGCAGGGAAATCAGCCCCAGCATTTT. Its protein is CAIRQGNQPQHF.

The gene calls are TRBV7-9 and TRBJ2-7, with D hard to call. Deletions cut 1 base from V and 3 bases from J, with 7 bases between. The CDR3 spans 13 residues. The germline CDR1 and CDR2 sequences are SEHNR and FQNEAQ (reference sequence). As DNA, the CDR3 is TGTGCCAGCAGCTTAGATGCGGACTACGAGCAGTACTTC. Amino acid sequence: CASSLDADYEQYF.